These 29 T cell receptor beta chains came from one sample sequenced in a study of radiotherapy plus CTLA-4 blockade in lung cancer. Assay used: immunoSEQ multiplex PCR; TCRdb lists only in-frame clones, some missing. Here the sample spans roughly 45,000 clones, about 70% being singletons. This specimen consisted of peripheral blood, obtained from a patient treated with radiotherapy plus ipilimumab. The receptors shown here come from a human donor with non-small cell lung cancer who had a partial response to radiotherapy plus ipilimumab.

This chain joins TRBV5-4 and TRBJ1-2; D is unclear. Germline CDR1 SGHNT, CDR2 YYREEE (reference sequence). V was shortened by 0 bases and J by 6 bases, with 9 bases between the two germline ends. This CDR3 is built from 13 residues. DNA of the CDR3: TGTGCCAGCAGCTTGGCCGGAGCGAATGGCTACACCTTC. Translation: CASSLAGANGYTF. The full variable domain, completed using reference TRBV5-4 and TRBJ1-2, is ETGVTQSPTHLIKTRGQQVTLRCSSQSGHNTVSWYQQALGQGPQFIFQYYREEENGRGNFPPRFSGLQFPNYSSELNVNALELDDSALYLCASSLAGANGYTFGSGTRLTVV.

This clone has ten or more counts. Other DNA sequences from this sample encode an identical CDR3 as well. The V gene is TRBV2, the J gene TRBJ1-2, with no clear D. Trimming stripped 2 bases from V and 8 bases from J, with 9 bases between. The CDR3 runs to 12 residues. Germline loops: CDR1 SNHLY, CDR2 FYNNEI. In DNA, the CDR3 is TGTGCCAGCAGTGAACGAGGGAACGGCTACACCTTC. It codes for CASSERGNGYTF.

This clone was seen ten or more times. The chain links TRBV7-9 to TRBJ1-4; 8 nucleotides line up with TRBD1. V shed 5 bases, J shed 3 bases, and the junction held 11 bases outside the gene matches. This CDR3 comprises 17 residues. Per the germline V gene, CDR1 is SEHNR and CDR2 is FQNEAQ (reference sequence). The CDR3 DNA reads TGTGCCAGCAGCCTCGGACAGGGCCGTGCAGCTAATGAAAAACTGTTTTTT. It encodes CASSLGQGRAANEKLFF.

CDR3 amino acids: CASSSGLAGVETQYF. Here the CDR3 DNA reads TGTGCCAGCAGCTCGGGACTAGCGGGAGTAGAGACCCAGTACTTC. The gene calls are TRBV11-2 and TRBJ2-5; 14 positions agree with TRBD2. CDR3 size: 15 residues. V was clipped by 4 bases and J by 4 bases; unmatched bases: 2. The germline CDR1 and CDR2 sequences are SGHAT and FQNNGV.

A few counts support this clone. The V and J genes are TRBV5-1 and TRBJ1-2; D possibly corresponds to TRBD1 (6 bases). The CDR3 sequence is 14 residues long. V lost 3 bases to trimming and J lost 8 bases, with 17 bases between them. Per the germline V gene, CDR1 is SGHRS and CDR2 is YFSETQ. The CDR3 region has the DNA TGCGCCAGCAGCTCTACCGCAGGGGACGAGGGCTACACCTTC. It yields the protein CASSSTAGDEGYTF.

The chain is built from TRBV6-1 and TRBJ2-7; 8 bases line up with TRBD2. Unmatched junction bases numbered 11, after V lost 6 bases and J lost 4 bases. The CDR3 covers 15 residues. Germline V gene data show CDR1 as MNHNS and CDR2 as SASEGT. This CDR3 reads CASSPPGGPSYEQYF. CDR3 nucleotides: TGTGCCAGCAGCCCGCCGGGGGGGCCCTCGTACGAGCAGTACTTC.

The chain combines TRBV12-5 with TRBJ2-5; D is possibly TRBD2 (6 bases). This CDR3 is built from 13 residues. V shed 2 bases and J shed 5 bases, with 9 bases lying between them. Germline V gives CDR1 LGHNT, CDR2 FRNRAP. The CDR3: CASGLSGRETQYF. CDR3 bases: TGTGCTAGTGGTTTGAGCGGGCGTGAGACCCAGTACTTC.

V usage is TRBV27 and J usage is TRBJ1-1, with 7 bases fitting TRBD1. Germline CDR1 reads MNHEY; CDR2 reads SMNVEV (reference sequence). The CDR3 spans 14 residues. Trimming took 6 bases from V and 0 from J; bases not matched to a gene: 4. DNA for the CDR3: TGTGCCAGCAGAGGACAGGCGATGAACACTGAAGCTTTCTTT. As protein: CASRGQAMNTEAFF.

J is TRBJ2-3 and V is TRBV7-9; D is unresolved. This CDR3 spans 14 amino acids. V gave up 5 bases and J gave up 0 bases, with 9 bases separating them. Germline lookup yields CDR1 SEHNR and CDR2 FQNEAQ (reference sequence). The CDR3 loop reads CASSHLPSTDTQYF. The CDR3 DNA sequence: TGTGCCAGCAGCCACCTACCGAGCACAGATACGCAGTATTTT.

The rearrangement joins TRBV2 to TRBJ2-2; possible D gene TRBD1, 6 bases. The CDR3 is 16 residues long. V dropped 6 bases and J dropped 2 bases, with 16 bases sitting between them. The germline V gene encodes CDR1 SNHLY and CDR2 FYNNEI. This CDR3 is CASRRAGAGNTGELFF. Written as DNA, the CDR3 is TGTGCCAGCAGAAGGGCAGGGGCGGGTAACACCGGGGAGCTGTTTTTT.

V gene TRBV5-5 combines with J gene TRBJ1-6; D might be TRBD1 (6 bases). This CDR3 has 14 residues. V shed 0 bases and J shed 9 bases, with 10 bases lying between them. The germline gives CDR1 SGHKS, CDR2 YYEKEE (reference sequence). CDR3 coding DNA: TGTGCCAGCAGCTTGGGGACAGCCCGTTCACCCCTCCACTTT. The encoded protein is CASSLGTARSPLHF. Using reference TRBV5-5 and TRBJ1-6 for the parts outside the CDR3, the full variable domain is DAGVTQSPTHLIKTRGQQVTLRCSPISGHKSVSWYQQVLGQGPQFIFQYYEKEERGRGNFPDRFSARQFPNYSSELNVNALLLGDSALYLCASSLGTARSPLHFGNGTRLTVT.

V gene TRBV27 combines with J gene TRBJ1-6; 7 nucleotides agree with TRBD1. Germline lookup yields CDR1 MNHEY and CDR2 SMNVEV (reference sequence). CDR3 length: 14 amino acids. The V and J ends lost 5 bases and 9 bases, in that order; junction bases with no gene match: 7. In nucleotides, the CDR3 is TGTGCCAGCAGTACCACAGGGGACTTTTCACCCCTCCACTTT. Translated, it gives CASSTTGDFSPLHF.

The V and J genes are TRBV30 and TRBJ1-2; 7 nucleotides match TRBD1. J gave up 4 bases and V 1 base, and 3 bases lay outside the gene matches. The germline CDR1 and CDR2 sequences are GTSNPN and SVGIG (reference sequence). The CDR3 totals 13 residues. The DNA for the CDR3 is TGTGCCTGGAGTGCGCAGGGGGGCTATGGCTACACCTTC. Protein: CAWSAQGGYGYTF. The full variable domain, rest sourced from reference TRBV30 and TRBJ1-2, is SQTIHQWPATLVQPVGSPLSLECTVEGTSNPNLYWYRQAAGRGLQLLFYSVGIGQISSEVPQNLSASRPQDRQFILSSKKLLLSDSGFYLCAWSAQGGYGYTFGSGTRLTVV.

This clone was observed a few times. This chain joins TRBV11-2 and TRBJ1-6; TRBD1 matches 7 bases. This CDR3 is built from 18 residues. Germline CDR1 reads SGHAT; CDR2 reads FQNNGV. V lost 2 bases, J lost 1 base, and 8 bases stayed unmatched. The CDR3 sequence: CASSLPQGGRSYNSPLHF. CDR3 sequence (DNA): TGTGCCAGCAGCTTACCTCAGGGGGGAAGATCCTATAATTCACCCCTCCACTTT.

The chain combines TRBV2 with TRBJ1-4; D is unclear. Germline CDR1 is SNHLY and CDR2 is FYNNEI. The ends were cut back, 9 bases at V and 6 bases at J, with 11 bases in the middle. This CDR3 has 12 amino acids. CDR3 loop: CARRTADEKLFF. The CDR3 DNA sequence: TGTGCCAGGCGAACAGCCGATGAAAAACTGTTTTTT. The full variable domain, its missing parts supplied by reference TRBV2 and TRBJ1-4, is EPEVTQTPSHQVTQMGQEVILRCVPISNHLYFYWYRQILGQKVEFLVSFYNNEISEKSEIFDDQFSVERPDGSNFTLKIRSTKLEDSAMYFCARRTADEKLFFGSGTQLSVL.

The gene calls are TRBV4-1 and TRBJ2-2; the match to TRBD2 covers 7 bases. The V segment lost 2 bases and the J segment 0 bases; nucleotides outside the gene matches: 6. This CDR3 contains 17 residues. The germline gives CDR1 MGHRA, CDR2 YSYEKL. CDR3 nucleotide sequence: TGCGCCAGCAGCCAATACCCTAGCGGCGCGAACACCGGGGAGCTGTTTTTT. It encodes CASSQYPSGANTGELFF.

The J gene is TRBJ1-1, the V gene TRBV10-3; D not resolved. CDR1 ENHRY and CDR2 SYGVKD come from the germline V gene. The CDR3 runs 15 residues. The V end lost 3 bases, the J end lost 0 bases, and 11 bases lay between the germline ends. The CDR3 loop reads CAISEKGVMNTEAFF. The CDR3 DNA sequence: TGTGCCATCAGTGAAAAAGGAGTTATGAACACTGAAGCTTTCTTT.

The CDR3 here is CASSFRVSNQPQHF. CDR3 in DNA: TGTGCCAGCAGCTTTCGGGTAAGCAATCAGCCCCAGCATTTT. The chain is built from TRBV5-6 and TRBJ1-5; D is ambiguous. Trimming removed 2 bases at V and 1 base at J, with 7 bases between. The CDR3 runs to 14 residues. Germline V gives CDR1 SGHDT, CDR2 YYEEEE.

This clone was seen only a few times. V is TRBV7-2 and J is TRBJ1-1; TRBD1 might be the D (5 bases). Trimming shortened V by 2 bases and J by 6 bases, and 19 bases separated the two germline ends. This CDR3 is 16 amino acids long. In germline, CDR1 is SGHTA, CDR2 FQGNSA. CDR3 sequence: CASSLYHRQGSAEAFF. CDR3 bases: TGTGCCAGCAGCTTATATCACCGGCAGGGTTCGGCTGAAGCTTTCTTT. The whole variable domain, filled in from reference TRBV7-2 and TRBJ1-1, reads GAGVSQSPSNKVTEKGKDVELRCDPISGHTALYWYRQSLGQGLEFLIYFQGNSAPDKSGLPSDRFSAERTGGSVSTLTIQRTQQEDSAVYLCASSLYHRQGSAEAFFGQGTRLTVV.

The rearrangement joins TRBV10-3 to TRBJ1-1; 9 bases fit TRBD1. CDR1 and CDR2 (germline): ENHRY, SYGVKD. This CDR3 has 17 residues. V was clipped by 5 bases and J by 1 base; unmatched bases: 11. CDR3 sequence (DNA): TGTGCCATCAGTTTGGGGGACAGGGTAGGGAGGAACACTGAAGCTTTCTTT. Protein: CAISLGDRVGRNTEAFF.

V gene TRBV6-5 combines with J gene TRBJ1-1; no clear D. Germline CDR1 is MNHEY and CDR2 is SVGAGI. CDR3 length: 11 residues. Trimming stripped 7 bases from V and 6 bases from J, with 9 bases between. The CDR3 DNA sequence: TGTGCCAGCACCGCCCAGGCTGAAGCTTTCTTT. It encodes CASTAQAEAFF.

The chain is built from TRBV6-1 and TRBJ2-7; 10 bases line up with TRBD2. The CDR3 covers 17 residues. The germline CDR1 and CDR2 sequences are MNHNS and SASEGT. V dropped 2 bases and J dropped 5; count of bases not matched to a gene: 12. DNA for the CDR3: TGTGCCAGCAGTGAACGTGCGGGGGCCGGGACTAGCGACGAGCAGTACTTC. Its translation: CASSERAGAGTSDEQYF.

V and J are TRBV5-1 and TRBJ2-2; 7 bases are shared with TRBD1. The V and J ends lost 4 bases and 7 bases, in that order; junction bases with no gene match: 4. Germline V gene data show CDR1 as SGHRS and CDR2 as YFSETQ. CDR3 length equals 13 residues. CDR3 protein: CASSGGQDGELFF. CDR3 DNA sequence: TGCGCCAGCAGCGGTGGACAGGACGGGGAGCTGTTTTTT.

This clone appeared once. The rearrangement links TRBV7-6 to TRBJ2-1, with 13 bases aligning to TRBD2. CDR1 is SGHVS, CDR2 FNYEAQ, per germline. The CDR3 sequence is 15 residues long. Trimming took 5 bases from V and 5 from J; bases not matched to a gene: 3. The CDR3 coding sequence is TGTGCCAGCAGCCTAGGGACTAGCGGGAACAATGAGCAGTTCTTC. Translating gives CASSLGTSGNNEQFF.

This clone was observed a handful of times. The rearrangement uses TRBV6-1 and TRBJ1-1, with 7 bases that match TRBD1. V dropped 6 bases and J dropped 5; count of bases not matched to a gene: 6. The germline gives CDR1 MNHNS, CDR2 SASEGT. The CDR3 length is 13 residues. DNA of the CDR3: TGTGCCAGCAGCCACAGGGGTTTGACTGAAGCTTTCTTT. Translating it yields CASSHRGLTEAFF.

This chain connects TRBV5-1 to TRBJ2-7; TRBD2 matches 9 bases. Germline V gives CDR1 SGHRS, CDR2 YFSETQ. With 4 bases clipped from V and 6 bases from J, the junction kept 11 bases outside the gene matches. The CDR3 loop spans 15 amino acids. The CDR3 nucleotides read TGCGCCAGCAGCCCCGCTAGCGGGGAGGAGGGCGAGCAGTACTTC. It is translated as CASSPASGEEGEQYF.

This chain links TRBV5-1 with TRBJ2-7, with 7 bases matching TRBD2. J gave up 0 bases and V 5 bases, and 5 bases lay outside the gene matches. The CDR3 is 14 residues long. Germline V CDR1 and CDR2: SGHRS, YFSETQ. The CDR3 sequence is CASSPRDYSYEQYF. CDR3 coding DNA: TGCGCCAGCAGTCCCCGGGACTACTCCTACGAGCAGTACTTC.

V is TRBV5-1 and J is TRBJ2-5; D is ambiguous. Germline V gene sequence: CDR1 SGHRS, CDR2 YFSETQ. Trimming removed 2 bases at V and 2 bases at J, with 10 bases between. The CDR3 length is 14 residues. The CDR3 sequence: CASSLTAAQETQYF. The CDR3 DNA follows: TGCGCCAGCAGCTTAACAGCCGCACAAGAGACCCAGTACTTC.

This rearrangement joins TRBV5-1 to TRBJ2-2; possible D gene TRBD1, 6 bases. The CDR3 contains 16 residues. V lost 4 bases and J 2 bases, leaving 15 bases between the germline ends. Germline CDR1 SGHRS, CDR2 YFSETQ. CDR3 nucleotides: TGCGCCAGCAGCCAATCTACGACAGGAAACACCGGGGAGCTGTTTTTT. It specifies CASSQSTTGNTGELFF.